The entry below describes one T cell receptor beta chain. No cognate antigen has been identified for it. No clone much larger than this one lies a single base away; base qualities are absent. Spanning cysteine to phenylalanine, the CDR3 consists of 15 amino acids. CDR3 DNA is the only sequence kept; it has 45 bases, read in frame from the first base. According to the germline V gene, CDR1 reads SGHNT and CDR2 reads YENEEA. Trimming removed 5 bases from V and 4 bases from J, leaving 17 bases between the germline ends. Each patient's primary melanoma had been surgically resected and was viewed as potentially curable, though still at risk of metastatic recurrence. This record belongs to a study of primary melanoma T cells and metastatic recurrence (dated by TCRdb to 2018 to 2021). Looking at the study overall: The cohort was made up of about 210 primary melanomas of stage T2 to T4, with thickness greater than 1 mm. Whether T-cell fraction and T-cell repertoire clonality in primary melanoma tumors predicted patient outcome was tested in the study. Progression-free survival was the clinical outcome compared against the T-cell fraction measured by TCR beta sequencing. Histopathological grading of tumor-infiltrating lymphocytes served as the comparison point for the T-cell fraction derived from sequencing.

What the authors observed across the whole study: Progression-free survival was reportedly predicted by the tumor T-cell fraction independently of thickness, ulceration, mitotic rate and age. Protection appeared to be conferred by a T-cell fraction above 20% regardless of ulceration status, mitotic rate or nodal disease. Adding T-cell fraction to tumor thickness reportedly improved progression-free survival prediction more than adding any other histopathological variable. An effective T-cell-mediated antitumor response in primary melanoma was presented by the authors only as a suggestion rather than as a demonstrated mechanism.

Library creation used the immunoSEQ multiplex PCR assay. Primary melanoma tumor tissue underwent high-throughput sequencing of the T-cell receptor beta chain. As for the original processing: Among the repertoire analyses were the distribution of insertions and deletions and the sharing of TCRB CDR3 between samples. A gradient-boosted model ranked the predictive value of the T-cell fraction against histopathological variables. The immuneACCESS repertoire file appears here via TCRdb, limited to in-frame rearrangements. These files lack a portion of the clones; in checked studies, under half of the deficit traces to unresolved V genes, and the cause of the others is not known. The DNA gave D and trimming, while V, J and clone size come from that table. The sample's table lists a count of 100 or so clones.

Sequencing input: melanoma tumor tissue. The chain links TRBV11-3 with TRBJ2-5; the D gene assignment is perhaps TRBD1 or TRBD2, with each matching 5 bases. This TCR was recovered from a human donor with melanoma. The DNA is as follows: TGTGCCAGCAGCCAAGCGCTTCAAGGGACAGAGACCCAGTACTTC. Its coded protein is CASSQALQGTETQYF.